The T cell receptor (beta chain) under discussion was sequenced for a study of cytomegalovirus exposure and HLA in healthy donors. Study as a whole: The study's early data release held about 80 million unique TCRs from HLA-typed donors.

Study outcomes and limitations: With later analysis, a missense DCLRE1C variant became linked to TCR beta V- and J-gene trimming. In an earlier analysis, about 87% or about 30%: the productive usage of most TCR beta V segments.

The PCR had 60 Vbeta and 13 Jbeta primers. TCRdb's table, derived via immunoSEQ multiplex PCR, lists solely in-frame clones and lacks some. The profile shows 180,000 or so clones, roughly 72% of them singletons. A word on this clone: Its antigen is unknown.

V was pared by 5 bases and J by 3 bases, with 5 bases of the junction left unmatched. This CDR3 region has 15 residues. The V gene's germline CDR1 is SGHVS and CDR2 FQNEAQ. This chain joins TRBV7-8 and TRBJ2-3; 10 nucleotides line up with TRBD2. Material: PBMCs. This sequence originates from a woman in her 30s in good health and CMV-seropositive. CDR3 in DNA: TGTGCCAGCAGCCTTAGCGGGGGGAAGACAGATACGCAGTATTTT. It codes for CASSLSGGKTDTQYF.